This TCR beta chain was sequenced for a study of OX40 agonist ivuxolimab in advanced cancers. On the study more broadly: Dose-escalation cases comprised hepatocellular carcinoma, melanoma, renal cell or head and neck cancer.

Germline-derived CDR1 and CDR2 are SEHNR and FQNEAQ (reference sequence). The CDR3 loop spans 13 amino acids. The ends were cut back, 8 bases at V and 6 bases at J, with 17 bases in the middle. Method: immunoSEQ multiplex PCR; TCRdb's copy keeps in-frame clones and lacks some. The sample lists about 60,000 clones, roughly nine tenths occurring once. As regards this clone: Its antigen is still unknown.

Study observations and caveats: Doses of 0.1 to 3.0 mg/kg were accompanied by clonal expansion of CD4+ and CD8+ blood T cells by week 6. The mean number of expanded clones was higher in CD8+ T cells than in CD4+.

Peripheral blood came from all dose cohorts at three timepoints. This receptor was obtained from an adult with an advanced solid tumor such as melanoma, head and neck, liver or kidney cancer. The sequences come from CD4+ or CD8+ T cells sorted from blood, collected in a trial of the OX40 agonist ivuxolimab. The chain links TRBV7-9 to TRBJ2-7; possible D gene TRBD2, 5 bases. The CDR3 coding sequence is TGTGCCAGCGAACTCGGGGTTTATTCCGAGCAGTACTTC. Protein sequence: CASELGVYSEQYF.